These 22 T cell receptor beta chains originate from one sample sequenced in a study of blood T cell repertoires in COVID-19 (dated by TCRdb to about 2020). Library generation was performed with the immunoSEQ multiplex PCR assay. TCRdb retrieved this table from immuneACCESS and kept in-frame rearrangements only. Not all clones are present; in checked studies, unresolved V genes account for under half, and no reason is known for the remainder. In this sample the table shows about 230,000 clones, over 80% of which occur a single time. The ten largest clones take up over 1% of the sample. Source material: peripheral blood. These receptors originate from a woman younger than 45 with COVID-19, enrolled during active disease.

The rearrangement joins TRBV11-3 to TRBJ2-2; D may be TRBD1 (6 bases). The CDR3 is 16 residues long. Germline V gene sequence: CDR1 SGHNT, CDR2 YENEEA. Trimming removed 2 bases from V and 3 bases from J, with 13 bases in between. The CDR3 bases are TGTGCCAGCAGCTTATATTACAGGGATGACACCGGGGAGCTGTTTTTT. It codes for CASSLYYRDDTGELFF.

This chain joins TRBV5-6 and TRBJ2-3; 7 nucleotides line up with TRBD2. The junction had 11 bases not matched to a gene; V was cut back by 2 bases and J by 5 bases. The V gene's germline CDR1 is SGHDT and CDR2 YYEEEE. CDR3 length: 16 amino acids. Here the CDR3 reads CASSFQWQGGGDTQYF. In DNA, the CDR3 is TGTGCCAGCAGCTTCCAATGGCAGGGCGGGGGAGATACGCAGTATTTT. The full variable domain, rest sourced from reference TRBV5-6 and TRBJ2-3, is DAGVTQSPTHLIKTRGQQVTLRCSPKSGHDTVSWYQQALGQGPQFIFQYYEEEERQRGNFPDRFSGHQFPNYSSELNVNALLLGDSALYLCASSFQWQGGGDTQYFGPGTRLTVL.

CDR3 bases: TGTGCCAGCAGCCTCACGGGGATTGGCACCGGGGAGCTGTTTTTT. Protein sequence: CASSLTGIGTGELFF. V and J are TRBV3-1 (or the pseudogene TRBV3-2) and TRBJ2-2, with D perhaps TRBD2 (5 bases). Germline V gives CDR1 LGHDT, CDR2 YNNKEL (reference sequence). Deletions cut 4 bases from V and 4 bases from J, with 13 bases between. The CDR3 length is 15 residues.

This sequence joins TRBV5-4 and TRBJ2-7; tentatively, D is TRBD2 (7 bases). This CDR3 has 13 residues. V gave up 4 bases and J gave up 3 bases, with 11 bases separating them. CDR1 and CDR2 (germline): SGHNT, YYREEE (reference sequence). The chain's CDR3 is CASSEGGGYEQYF. The CDR3 DNA reads TGTGCCAGCAGCGAGGGGGGGGGCTACGAGCAGTACTTC.

The rearrangement links TRBV20-1 to TRBJ1-2, with D hard to call. With 6 bases removed from V and 11 bases from J, the gap between germline ends came to 13 bases. The CDR3 sequence is 10 residues long. Germline CDR1 and CDR2: DFQATT and SNEGSKA (reference sequence). The CDR3: CSAEPSQYTF. Written as DNA, the CDR3 is TGCAGTGCCGAACCTTCCCAGTACACCTTC.

J is TRBJ1-6 and V is TRBV7-8, with 12 positions matching TRBD1. CDR3 length equals 16 residues. V was clipped by 0 bases and J by 7 bases; unmatched bases: 1. Germline V gene sequence: CDR1 SGHVS, CDR2 FQNEAQ. Here the CDR3 reads CASSLAGQGANSPLHF. Here the CDR3 DNA reads TGTGCCAGCAGCTTAGCGGGACAGGGGGCGAATTCACCCCTCCACTTT.

This clone showed up just once. One end of the junction does not line up with germline, which may come from a read error. V usage is TRBV27 and J usage is TRBJ1-4, with D uncertain. This CDR3 has 13 residues. Per the germline V gene, CDR1 is MNHEY and CDR2 is SMNVEV (reference sequence). CDR3 nucleotide sequence: TGTGCCAGCAGCTTATGGGCCGATGAAAAACTGTTTTTT. Translated, it gives CASSLWADEKLFF. Looking up the rest from reference TRBV27 and TRBJ1-4 gives the full variable domain: EAQVTQNPRYLITVTGKKLTVTCSQNMNHEYMSWYRQDPGLGLRQIYYSMNVEVTDKGDVPEGYKVSRKEKRNFPLILESPSPNQTSLYFCASSLWADEKLFFGSGTQLSVL.

The J gene is TRBJ1-2, the V gene TRBV4-1; 7 bases line up with TRBD1. This CDR3 is built from 15 residues. Germline V gene data show CDR1 as MGHRA and CDR2 as YSYEKL. V shed 3 bases, J shed 8 bases, and the junction held 12 bases outside the gene matches. The CDR3 nucleotides are TGCGCCAGCAGCCAGGACGACAGGGAAGCGGTAGGCTACACCTTC. Protein product: CASSQDDREAVGYTF.

This chain uses TRBV6-5 with TRBJ2-1; TRBD2 is a possible D gene (6 bases). Between the trimmed V and J ends, which lost 4 bases and 4 bases, there was a span of 17 bases. Germline V CDR1 and CDR2: MNHEY, SVGAGI. The CDR3 runs 16 residues. CDR3 DNA sequence: TGTGCCAGCAGTTCTCGCCCGTCCGGGGGTTACAATGAGCAGTTCTTC. This encodes CASSSRPSGGYNEQFF.

The rearrangement links TRBV28 to TRBJ1-1, with 8 positions matching TRBD1. The germline V gene encodes CDR1 MDHEN and CDR2 SYDVKM. CDR3 length: 12 amino acids. V was pared by 10 bases and J by 1 base, with 2 bases of the junction left unmatched. The CDR3 sequence is CATGQGNTEAFF. CDR3 DNA: TGTGCCACCGGACAGGGGAACACTGAAGCTTTCTTT. The variable domain in full, completed from reference TRBV28 and TRBJ1-1, reads DVKVTQSSRYLVKRTGEKVFLECVQDMDHENMFWYRQDPGLGLRLIYFSYDVKMKEKGDIPEGYSVSREKKERFSLILESASTNQTSMYLCATGQGNTEAFFGQGTRLTVV.

The V and J genes are TRBV5-5 and TRBJ1-3; D is ambiguous. This CDR3 contains 15 residues. Per germline, CDR1 SGHKS and CDR2 YYEKEE (reference sequence). V was trimmed by 4 bases and J by 0 bases, leaving 11 bases between them. The DNA of the CDR3 is TGTGCCAGCAGCATGGACTGGAGCTCTGGAAACACCATATATTTT. Translation: CASSMDWSSGNTIYF.

The chain combines TRBV2 with TRBJ1-1; D unclear. V was clipped by 6 bases and J by 1 base, with 9 bases between them. The CDR3 sequence is 13 residues long. Germline CDR1 is SNHLY and CDR2 is FYNNEI. The CDR3 sequence: CASSPDWNTEAFF. The DNA of the CDR3 is TGTGCCAGCAGCCCCGACTGGAACACTGAAGCTTTCTTT. Full variable domain (outside the CDR3, taken from reference TRBV2 and TRBJ1-1): EPEVTQTPSHQVTQMGQEVILRCVPISNHLYFYWYRQILGQKVEFLVSFYNNEISEKSEIFDDQFSVERPDGSNFTLKIRSTKLEDSAMYFCASSPDWNTEAFFGQGTRLTVV.

This clone was counted only a few times. CDR3 in DNA: TGTGCCAGCACTTCACGGGGGGGGAAGACGGCCTACGAGCAGTACTTC. It is translated as CASTSRGGKTAYEQYF. The rearrangement joins TRBV28 to TRBJ2-7; 8 nucleotides agree with TRBD2. Germline V gives CDR1 MDHEN, CDR2 SYDVKM. This CDR3 contains 16 residues. V gave up 7 bases and J gave up 2 bases; unmatched junction bases: 13.

The gene calls are TRBV9 and TRBJ2-1; 8 bases match TRBD2. Losses at the gene ends were 4 bases for V and 2 bases for J; bases not matched to a gene: 5. Germline CDR1 SGDLS, CDR2 YYNGEE. The CDR3 has 15 amino acids. The CDR3 sequence is CASSPQGLAYNEQFF. The CDR3 nucleotides read TGTGCCAGCAGCCCCCAGGGACTAGCCTACAATGAGCAGTTCTTC.

V usage is TRBV7-8 and J usage is TRBJ2-7, with D perhaps TRBD1 (6 bases). The CDR3 is made up of 17 amino acids. Looked up from germline, CDR1 is SGHVS and CDR2 is FQNEAQ. V lost 4 bases and J 1 base, leaving 20 bases between the germline ends. The CDR3 DNA follows: TGTGCCAGCAGCTCCGAGATGGTGACAGGAAAGTCCTACGAGCAGTACTTC. The encoded protein is CASSSEMVTGKSYEQYF.

V is TRBV2 and J is TRBJ1-5; D is uncertain. The CDR3 runs to 14 residues. V was pared by 1 base and J by 4 bases, with 8 bases between. Looked up from germline, CDR1 is SNHLY and CDR2 is FYNNEI. The CDR3 coding sequence is TGTGCCAGCAGTGAAGAAGCCTTTAATCAGCCCCAGCATTTT. Its protein product is CASSEEAFNQPQHF.

The chain recombines TRBV6-6 with TRBJ1-1, with D possibly TRBD1 on 5 matching bases. This CDR3 has 11 residues. The V end was cut by 5 bases, the J end by 8 bases, with 9 bases between. The germline V gene encodes CDR1 MNHNY and CDR2 SVGAGI (reference sequence). CDR3 DNA sequence: TGTGCCAGCAGTCGGGGGGGAGAAGCTTTCTTT. This encodes CASSRGGEAFF.

This clone occurred once. The V gene is TRBV5-1, the J gene TRBJ1-4, with TRBD1 identical over 10 bases. This CDR3 is 15 amino acids long. Per germline, CDR1 SGHRS and CDR2 YFSETQ. The J segment lost 8 bases and the V segment lost 1 base, leaving 5 bases of the junction unmatched. CDR3 nucleotide sequence: TGCGCCAGCAGCTTGACCGGGACAGGGGAAGAAAAACTGTTTTTT. It translates to CASSLTGTGEEKLFF.

The chain is built from TRBV7-2 and TRBJ1-2; possibly TRBD1 for D (5 bases). Trimming took 1 base from V and 2 from J, leaving 8 bases between them. The CDR3 is 14 residues long. The germline gives CDR1 SGHTA, CDR2 FQGNSA. CDR3 sequence: CASSLGRQNYGYTF. The CDR3 DNA follows: TGTGCCAGCAGCTTAGGGAGACAGAACTATGGCTACACCTTC.

The genes are TRBV19 and TRBJ1-4; 9 nucleotides line up with TRBD1. The CDR3 totals 12 residues. Germline CDR1 is LNHDA and CDR2 is SQIVND (reference sequence). J was trimmed by 8 bases and V by 8 bases; bases with no gene match: 3. The CDR3 region is CASSTGGEKLFF. The CDR3 DNA sequence: TGTGCCAGTTCAACAGGGGGCGAAAAACTGTTTTTT.

The V call is TRBV5-4, the J call TRBJ2-2, with D maybe TRBD1 (6 bases). V gave up 2 bases and J gave up 5 bases, with 16 bases separating them. CDR1 and CDR2 (germline): SGHNT, YYREEE (reference sequence). The CDR3 runs 16 residues. CDR3 sequence (DNA): TGTGCCAGCAGCTTAGGGGGAAGGGGACCTACCGGGGAGCTGTTTTTT. Translated, it gives CASSLGGRGPTGELFF. The full variable domain, with the rest looked up from reference TRBV5-4 and TRBJ2-2, is ETGVTQSPTHLIKTRGQQVTLRCSSQSGHNTVSWYQQALGQGPQFIFQYYREEENGRGNFPPRFSGLQFPNYSSELNVNALELDDSALYLCASSLGGRGPTGELFFGEGSRLTVL.

The chain couples TRBV19 to TRBJ1-1; D not resolved. CDR1 is LNHDA, CDR2 SQIVND, per germline (reference sequence). The CDR3 has 16 amino acids. V was shortened by 3 bases and J by 4 bases, with 18 bases between the two germline ends. DNA for the CDR3: TGTGCCAGTAGTATGGGTAACCGACTAGAAAGCACTGAAGCTTTCTTT. This codes for CASSMGNRLESTEAFF.